The clone carrying this T cell receptor beta chain was detected only once. In the same sample, other DNA sequences code for this CDR3. The length of the CDR3 is 14 residues. The V gene's germline CDR1 is SGHRS and CDR2 YFSETQ. V lost 4 bases to trimming and J lost 1 base; unmatched junction nucleotides: 3. These data belong to a study of blood T cell repertoires in COVID-19. Study overall: Samples of COVID-19 (acute and convalescent) were obtained from the United States, Italy and Spain. Sample material is recorded as cDNA or gDNA derived from T cells, B-cell-depleted T cells, or PBMCs.

Per the authors' pipeline: Using reference gene primer amplification, nucleated cell counts were estimated. Only in-frame clones appear in the TCRdb table, and some are missing; sequencing was by immunoSEQ multiplex PCR. V, J and clone size were drawn from that table, and D and trimming were deduced from the DNA. The sample includes some 290,000 clones, roughly 90% of them seen just once. V and J are TRBV5-1 and TRBJ2-7; TRBD2 matches at 9 bases. The sample taken for sequencing was peripheral blood. This receptor was identified in a woman aged 25 to 39 with COVID-19, enrolled during active disease. Written as DNA, the CDR3 is TGCGCCAGCAGCCCGACTAGCGGATCCTACGAGCAGTACTTC. Translating gives CASSPTSGSYEQYF.